A single sample gave rise to the 25 T cell receptor beta chains below, sequenced in a study of Tregs in tolerant kidney transplant recipients. Clones were read by immunoSEQ multiplex PCR, and TCRdb kept only the in-frame ones, dropping some. The sample has about 110,000 clones; around 89% are singletons. Sequencing was performed on CD4+ T cells from blood, taken before the transplant. The receptor set was obtained from a human donor who received a combined kidney and bone marrow transplant.

This chain connects TRBV19 to TRBJ1-5; possibly TRBD1 for D (6 bases). Looked up from germline, CDR1 is LNHDA and CDR2 is SQIVND (reference sequence). The V end lost 5 bases, the J end lost 5 bases, and 16 bases lay between the germline ends. CDR3 length: 15 residues. This chain's CDR3 is CASSPLAWGHQPQHF. CDR3 nucleotides: TGTGCCAGTAGTCCCTTAGCGTGGGGGCATCAGCCCCAGCATTTT.

This chain joins TRBV5-4 and TRBJ1-4, with 11 bases aligning to TRBD1. Germline assignment: CDR1 SGHNT and CDR2 YYREEE (reference sequence). J gave up 7 bases and V 4 bases, and 12 bases lay outside the gene matches. The CDR3 has 17 amino acids. The CDR3 sequence: CASSRWGEGTGGEKLFF. In DNA, the CDR3 is TGTGCCAGCAGCCGTTGGGGCGAAGGGACAGGGGGTGAAAAACTGTTTTTT.

The rearrangement links TRBV5-6 to TRBJ2-7, with TRBD2 as a possible D gene (6 bases). V was shortened by 1 base and J by 6 bases, with 14 bases between the two germline ends. Germline CDR1 and CDR2: SGHDT and YYEEEE. The CDR3 is made up of 14 amino acids. In nucleotides, the CDR3 is TGTGCCAGCAGCTTGAGAACGGGAGCACCCGAGCAGTACTTC. Its protein is CASSLRTGAPEQYF.

This chain uses TRBV28 with TRBJ1-4; possibly TRBD1 for D (6 bases). V lost 2 bases to trimming and J lost 9 bases, with 16 bases between them. This CDR3 is built from 15 residues. Germline assignment: CDR1 MDHEN and CDR2 SYDVKM. The CDR3 bases are TGTGCCAGCAGTTTAAGGGGAAACAGGGTGAAAAAACTGTTTTTT. Encoded protein: CASSLRGNRVKKLFF.

The chain links TRBV5-1 to TRBJ2-2; 7 bases map to TRBD2. With 3 bases clipped from V and 6 bases from J, the junction kept 14 bases outside the gene matches. The CDR3 covers 17 residues. CDR1 is SGHRS, CDR2 YFSETQ, per germline. CDR3 sequence: CASSSLWEGNVPGELFF. The CDR3 nucleotides read TGCGCCAGCAGCTCCCTTTGGGAGGGCAATGTTCCCGGGGAGCTGTTTTTT.

The chain joins TRBV5-3 to TRBJ2-3; TRBD2 aligns across 7 bases. TRBV5-3 is reported as an ORF; its role is uncertain. This CDR3 comprises 18 residues. V lost 0 bases to trimming and J lost 4 bases; unmatched junction nucleotides: 14. The CDR3 DNA is TGTGCCAGAAGCTTGGATCCCCCCCAGCGGGGTCCCGCAGATACGCAGTATTTT. As protein: CARSLDPPQRGPADTQYF.

The gene calls are TRBV2 and TRBJ2-7, with TRBD2 matching over 11 bases. The CDR3 length is 15 residues. Germline CDR1 and CDR2: SNHLY and FYNNEI. V dropped 3 bases and J dropped 2; count of bases not matched to a gene: 3. CDR3 DNA sequence: TGTGCCAGCAGTGAGATTAGCGGGGGGGCCTACGAGCAGTACTTC. Its translation: CASSEISGGAYEQYF.

The V gene is TRBV4-3, the J gene TRBJ2-5, with 10 bases that match TRBD2. The CDR3 is 14 amino acids. V lost 6 bases, J lost 5 bases, and 6 bases stayed unmatched. The germline V gene has CDR1 LGHNA and CDR2 YSLEER. This CDR3 is CASSPSGRGETQYF. CDR3 DNA sequence: TGCGCCAGCAGTCCTAGCGGGAGAGGGGAGACCCAGTACTTC.

This sequence joins TRBV15 and TRBJ2-7, with TRBD2 as a possible D gene (6 bases). Per germline, CDR1 LNHNV and CDR2 YYDKDF (reference sequence). V was cut by 5 bases and J by 6 bases, with 17 bases left in between. This CDR3 region has 14 residues. The CDR3 nucleotides read TGTGCCACCAGCGGCCGGCGGGACGGGGGCGAGCAGTACTTC. Protein: CATSGRRDGGEQYF.

The chain employs TRBV19 and TRBJ1-2, with TRBD1 matching 7 bases. The CDR3 consists of 13 residues. Germline V gives CDR1 LNHDA, CDR2 SQIVND (reference sequence). V lost 7 bases and J lost 3; bases outside the gene matches: 5. The CDR3 nucleotides are TGTGCCAGTACGCGACAGGGCCACTATGGCTACACCTTC. Translation: CASTRQGHYGYTF.

This chain connects TRBV19 to TRBJ1-1; no clear D. Germline CDR1 reads LNHDA; CDR2 reads SQIVND (reference sequence). The CDR3 is 16 residues long. Between the trimmed V and J ends, which lost 6 bases and 6 bases, there was a span of 23 bases. The CDR3 protein is CASSGRQSPRQAEAFF. The CDR3 nucleotides are TGTGCCAGTAGCGGCAGACAATCCCCACGGCAGGCTGAAGCTTTCTTT.

The chain has TRBV6-4 and TRBJ2-7; TRBD2 matches at 11 bases. V was pared by 6 bases and J by 5 bases, with 12 bases of the junction left unmatched. This CDR3 comprises 16 residues. Per germline, CDR1 MRHNA and CDR2 SNTAGT. This CDR3 is CASSQLPTSGSNEQYF. The DNA for the CDR3 is TGTGCCAGCAGCCAACTCCCTACTAGCGGGAGCAACGAGCAGTACTTC.

The rearrangement links TRBV27 to TRBJ1-1; 7 nucleotides align to TRBD1. Germline-derived CDR1 and CDR2 are MNHEY and SMNVEV (reference sequence). The CDR3 is made up of 16 amino acids. The ends lost 7 bases at V and 6 bases at J; junction bases unmatched: 17. CDR3 nucleotides: TGTGCCAGCACCCGGCTTCAGACAGGGAATCCCTCTGAAGCTTTCTTT. This encodes CASTRLQTGNPSEAFF.

The V and J genes are TRBV7-9 and TRBJ2-7, with D perhaps matching TRBD2 (6 bases). The germline V and J ends were trimmed by 5 bases and 9 bases, with 17 bases remaining between them. This CDR3 contains 13 residues. CDR1 SEHNR and CDR2 FQNEAQ come from the germline V gene (reference sequence). CDR3 protein: CASSLGPGGLQYF. In DNA, the CDR3 is TGTGCCAGCAGCCTCGGGCCCGGGGGACTGCAGTACTTC. Using reference TRBV7-9 and TRBJ2-7 for the parts outside the CDR3, the full variable domain is DTGVSQNPRHKITKRGQNVTFRCDPISEHNRLYWYRQTLGQGPEFLTYFQNEAQLEKSRLLSDRFSAERPKGSFSTLEIQRTEQGDSAMYLCASSLGPGGLQYFGPGTRLTVT.

The chain uses TRBV27 and TRBJ2-1; 8 bases match TRBD2. Germline V CDR1 and CDR2: MNHEY, SMNVEV (reference sequence). The CDR3 totals 18 residues. With V trimmed by 5 bases and J by 0 bases, 12 bases remained unmatched. CDR3 in DNA: TGTGCCAGCAGTCCGAGACTAGCGCCTAAGTACTCCTACAATGAGCAGTTCTTC. As protein: CASSPRLAPKYSYNEQFF.

The chain has TRBV5-4 and TRBJ2-6; 9 bases are shared with TRBD1. Trimming at V came to 0 bases and at J to 0 bases, leaving 1 base not matched to a gene. The CDR3 covers 17 residues. Per germline, CDR1 SGHNT and CDR2 YYREEE (reference sequence). This CDR3 is CASSLGDRVSGANVLTF. CDR3 in DNA: TGTGCCAGCAGCTTGGGGGACAGGGTCTCTGGGGCCAACGTCCTGACTTTC.

This clone occurred once. The rearrangement links TRBV11-2 to TRBJ1-1; D is unclear. V was shortened by 2 bases and J by 7 bases, with 11 bases between the two germline ends. This CDR3 is 13 amino acids long. In germline, CDR1 is SGHAT, CDR2 FQNNGV. CDR3 in DNA: TGTGCCAGCAGCTTATCCTTGGGAGGTGAAGCTTTCTTT. This gives the protein CASSLSLGGEAFF.

This clone was detected a few times. Here the CDR3 reads CAIRGGEQPYEQYF. CDR3 bases: TGTGCCATCCGGGGCGGGGAACAACCCTACGAGCAGTACTTC. The chain joins TRBV10-3 to TRBJ2-7, with a possible D match to TRBD2 (6 bases). CDR1 and CDR2 from the germline V gene are ENHRY and SYGVKD. Trimming stripped 8 bases from V and 2 bases from J, with 16 bases between. This CDR3 has 14 residues.

This chain connects TRBV30 to TRBJ2-5; tentatively, D is TRBD2 (5 bases). Trimming shortened V by 0 bases and J by 4 bases, and 6 bases separated the two germline ends. This CDR3 has 12 residues. The germline V gene encodes CDR1 GTSNPN and CDR2 SVGIG (reference sequence). The CDR3 loop is CAWSVRGETQYF. The CDR3 coding sequence is TGTGCCTGGAGTGTACGGGGAGAGACCCAGTACTTC.

The gene calls are TRBV7-2 and TRBJ2-7; the match to TRBD2 covers 11 bases. Germline lookup yields CDR1 SGHTA and CDR2 FQGNSA. This CDR3 comprises 16 residues. V shed 1 base and J 4 bases; nucleotides not matched to a gene: 6. CDR3 amino acids: CASSLEGTSGGYEQYF. The CDR3 coding sequence is TGTGCCAGCAGCTTAGAGGGGACTAGCGGAGGATACGAGCAGTACTTC.

This clone appeared a single time. The gene calls are TRBV10-3 and TRBJ2-7; the match to TRBD2 covers 11 bases. After removal of 6 bases from V and 0 bases from J, the junction contained 7 bases not matched to a gene. Germline CDR1 is ENHRY and CDR2 is SYGVKD. This CDR3 has 16 residues. Written as DNA, the CDR3 is TGTGCCATCAGCACGGGACTAGCGGTAAGCTCCTACGAGCAGTACTTC. Translating it yields CAISTGLAVSSYEQYF.

This clone is a singleton in its sample. The chain combines TRBV6-6 with TRBJ2-1, with a weak D call TRBD1 (6 bases). Germline V CDR1 and CDR2: MNHNY, SVGAGI (reference sequence). V lost 7 bases, J lost 2 bases, and 12 bases lay in between. This CDR3 has 14 amino acids. The CDR3 loop reads CASTQGTPYNEQFF. The CDR3 DNA is TGTGCCAGCACCCAGGGGACCCCCTACAATGAGCAGTTCTTC.

The chain recombines TRBV10-3 with TRBJ1-4; 8 nucleotides agree with TRBD1. Germline V CDR1 and CDR2: ENHRY, SYGVKD. Trimming at V came to 0 bases and at J to 8 bases, leaving 5 bases not matched to a gene. This CDR3 has 15 residues. CDR3 residues: CAISESGQGGEKLFF. The CDR3, as DNA: TGTGCCATCAGTGAGTCTGGACAGGGTGGAGAAAAACTGTTTTTT.

The chain links TRBV11-3 to TRBJ2-1, with a tentative D call TRBD1 (5 bases). CDR3 length: 14 residues. Trimming stripped 8 bases from V and 5 bases from J, with 16 bases between. Germline values: CDR1 SGHNT, CDR2 YENEEA. The CDR3 here is CASGRRDSNNEQFF. The CDR3 coding sequence is TGTGCCAGCGGGCGCCGCGACAGCAACAATGAGCAGTTCTTC.

The table lists this clone with a few counts. The V call is TRBV2, the J call TRBJ1-2, with a weak D call TRBD1 (5 bases). Trimming took off 4 bases at V and 4 bases at J, with 13 bases between the two ends. Per the germline V gene, CDR1 is SNHLY and CDR2 is FYNNEI. The CDR3 loop spans 14 amino acids. The CDR3 loop is CASSGTRTLYGYTF. The DNA of the CDR3 is TGTGCCAGCAGTGGCACCCGGACACTCTATGGCTACACCTTC.